Presented here are 29 T cell receptor beta chains from one specimen sequenced in a study of blood T cell repertoires in COVID-19. Profiled with immunoSEQ multiplex PCR; TCRdb holds only in-frame clones, not every one. The table has about 200,000 clones, about nine tenths seen once; the top ten hold around 6.9%. The sample comprised peripheral blood. The receptors were gathered from a man in his sixties who had recovered from COVID-19.

V usage is TRBV19 and J usage is TRBJ2-1, with 7 bases fitting TRBD1. Trimming removed 5 bases from V and 9 bases from J; junction bases left unmatched: 10. Per germline, CDR1 LNHDA and CDR2 SQIVND (reference sequence). The CDR3 is 14 residues long. For the CDR3, the DNA is TGTGCCAGTAGTCCAGGGGGTGGGGTTCCTGAGCAGTTCTTC. Its protein is CASSPGGGVPEQFF.

This clone occurred a few times. The chain recombines TRBV2 with TRBJ2-3, with 7 bases matching TRBD1. CDR1 SNHLY and CDR2 FYNNEI come from the germline V gene. With 7 bases clipped from V and 5 bases from J, the junction kept 6 bases outside the gene matches. This CDR3 region has 13 residues. The CDR3 bases are TGTGCCAGCACCGGGACAGAATTAGATACGCAGTATTTT. Translating gives CASTGTELDTQYF.

The V call is TRBV9, the J call TRBJ2-1; unclear D gene. CDR1 is SGDLS, CDR2 YYNGEE, per germline. The CDR3 contains 15 residues. Trimming left V 0 bases short and J 2 bases short, with 9 bases between. The CDR3 spells CASSVGASTYNEQFF. For the CDR3, the DNA is TGTGCCAGCAGCGTAGGGGCTTCCACCTACAATGAGCAGTTCTTC.

CDR3 region: CASSSETEAFF. CDR3 nucleotides: TGTGCCAGCAGCAGCGAGACTGAAGCTTTCTTT. V is TRBV28 and J is TRBJ1-1; D gene unclear. The CDR3 sequence is 11 residues long. Germline CDR1 reads MDHEN; CDR2 reads SYDVKM. V dropped 6 bases and J dropped 5 bases, with 7 bases sitting between them.

The CDR3 loop reads CASSQGGGQGYNSPLHF. Written as DNA, the CDR3 is TGTGCCAGCAGCCAAGGGGGGGGACAGGGGTATAATTCACCCCTCCACTTT. V gene TRBV4-2 combines with J gene TRBJ1-6, with 10 bases identical to TRBD1. Germline V gene sequence: CDR1 LGHNA, CDR2 YNFKEQ. V was clipped by 1 base and J by 4 bases; unmatched bases: 4. This CDR3 comprises 17 residues.

The rearrangement uses TRBV6-2 or TRBV6-3 and TRBJ2-2; D call uncertain. Germline assignment: CDR1 MNHEY and CDR2 SVGEGT. The CDR3 is 13 amino acids. V lost 5 bases and J lost 4, with 8 bases in between. The CDR3 loop reads CASSASATGELFF. The DNA of the CDR3 is TGTGCCAGCAGTGCAAGCGCCACCGGGGAGCTGTTTTTT.

The chain carries TRBV6-1 and TRBJ1-3, with 7 bases matching TRBD1. Germline-derived CDR1 and CDR2 are MNHNS and SASEGT. V shed 4 bases, J shed 0 bases, and the junction held 9 bases outside the gene matches. This CDR3 has 17 amino acids. Here the CDR3 reads CASSGATGFNSGNTIYF. The CDR3 nucleotides are TGTGCCAGCAGTGGGGCGACAGGGTTTAACTCTGGAAACACCATATATTTT.

This chain joins TRBV5-1 and TRBJ2-3; 13 bases line up with TRBD2. The CDR3 contains 18 residues. CDR1 and CDR2 from the germline V gene are SGHRS and YFSETQ. V lost 3 bases, J lost 0 bases, and 7 bases stayed unmatched. As DNA, the CDR3 is TGCGCCAGCAGCTCCGGACTAGCGGGGGTTTTTAGCACAGATACGCAGTATTTT. Translation: CASSSGLAGVFSTDTQYF.

The chain joins TRBV2 to TRBJ2-2, with 11 bases identical to TRBD2. There are 17 residues in the CDR3. CDR1 and CDR2 (germline): SNHLY, FYNNEI. V trimming: 6 bases; J trimming: 1 base; junction bases outside the gene matches: 7. CDR3 DNA sequence: TGTGCCAGCAGAGGCACTAGCGGGGGCTTGAACACCGGGGAGCTGTTTTTT. The encoded protein is CASRGTSGGLNTGELFF.

The rearrangement links TRBV7-3 to TRBJ2-2; 12 bases align to TRBD2. Per germline, CDR1 SGHTA and CDR2 FQGTGA. The V segment lost 3 bases and the J segment 6 bases; nucleotides outside the gene matches: 2. The CDR3 extends over 15 amino acids. CDR3 sequence (DNA): TGTGCCAGCAGCTTGGCTAGCGGGAGGGCCGGGGAGCTGTTTTTT. The encoded protein is CASSLASGRAGELFF.

The chain has TRBV6-6 and TRBJ2-2, with TRBD2 matching 10 bases. This CDR3 region has 19 residues. Germline lookup yields CDR1 MNHNY and CDR2 SVGAGI (reference sequence). V dropped 5 bases and J dropped 4; count of bases not matched to a gene: 16. The CDR3 loop is CASSQRGAGTSVGTGELFF. CDR3 DNA sequence: TGTGCCAGCAGTCAACGAGGTGCCGGGACTAGCGTGGGCACCGGGGAGCTGTTTTTT.

The chain has TRBV4-1 and TRBJ2-7; D perhaps matches TRBD2 (6 bases). The CDR3 runs to 17 residues. Per the germline V gene, CDR1 is MGHRA and CDR2 is YSYEKL. V lost 1 base and J lost 2, with 18 bases in between. In DNA form, the CDR3 reads TGCGCCAGCAGCCAAGTAATTGGAGGGAGTCTCCCCTACGAGCAGTACTTC. Protein: CASSQVIGGSLPYEQYF.

The J gene is TRBJ2-1, the V gene TRBV5-4; 11 positions match TRBD2. The length of the CDR3 is 15 residues. Germline trimming cut 1 base from V and 7 bases from J; bases unmatched to any gene: 4. Germline CDR1 and CDR2: SGHNT and YYREEE (reference sequence). The CDR3, as DNA: TGTGCCAGCAGCTTGACTAGCGGGGGCCGTAATGAGCAGTTCTTC. Protein: CASSLTSGGRNEQFF.

The chain carries TRBV15 and TRBJ1-1, with 7 bases lining up with TRBD1. CDR3 size: 15 residues. Trimming removed 0 bases from V and 1 base from J; junction bases left unmatched: 2. Germline CDR1 and CDR2: LNHNV and YYDKDF (reference sequence). CDR3 loop: CATSRENRGNTEAFF. CDR3 in DNA: TGTGCCACCAGCAGAGAGAACAGGGGGAACACTGAAGCTTTCTTT.

V gene TRBV10-3 combines with J gene TRBJ1-2, with D possibly being TRBD1 (5 bases). V was shortened by 4 bases and J by 9 bases, with 15 bases between the two germline ends. Germline assignment: CDR1 ENHRY and CDR2 SYGVKD. The CDR3 consists of 13 residues. DNA for the CDR3: TGTGCCATCAGTGGGAGCTGGGGCGCAAGCTACACCTTC. Protein sequence: CAISGSWGASYTF.

The V gene is TRBV19, the J gene TRBJ2-7, with D unclear. The germline gives CDR1 LNHDA, CDR2 SQIVND (reference sequence). Trimming cost V 3 bases and J 0 bases, with 12 bases left between them. The CDR3 has 15 residues. Here the CDR3 reads CASSISSASSYEQYF. The CDR3 DNA follows: TGTGCCAGTAGTATTTCTTCAGCGAGCTCCTACGAGCAGTACTTC.

The V call is TRBV6-1, the J call TRBJ2-7, with D perhaps matching TRBD2 (5 bases). Looked up from germline, CDR1 is MNHNS and CDR2 is SASEGT. Trimming took off 2 bases at V and 3 bases at J, with 17 bases between the two ends. This CDR3 spans 16 amino acids. The CDR3 nucleotides are TGTGCCAGCAGTGAATCCGGCGGGCCTCTTTACTACGAGCAGTACTTC. Its translation: CASSESGGPLYYEQYF.

V and J are TRBV7-3 and TRBJ2-3; 9 bases align to TRBD2. The CDR3 runs to 16 residues. Losses at the gene ends were 2 bases for V and 6 bases for J; bases not matched to a gene: 9. Looked up from germline, CDR1 is SGHTA and CDR2 is FQGTGA. The CDR3 DNA sequence: TGTGCCAGCAGCTTAGGCAGCGGGGGGTCCCCCGATACGCAGTATTTT. Protein product: CASSLGSGGSPDTQYF.

CDR3 loop: CASSPGGRNYGYTF. CDR3 coding DNA: TGTGCCAGCAGCCCCGGAGGGCGGAACTATGGCTACACCTTC. The chain links TRBV7-3 to TRBJ1-2, with D hard to call. There are 14 residues in the CDR3. Trimming cost V 5 bases and J 2 bases, with 12 bases left between them. Germline V lookup: CDR1 SGHTA, CDR2 FQGTGA.

This clone has a handful of counts. The chain employs TRBV12-3 or TRBV12-4 and TRBJ1-5; D remains ambiguous. The CDR3 totals 13 residues. The V end lost 5 bases, the J end lost 3 bases, and 8 bases lay between the germline ends. The CDR3 sequence is CASSQVSNQPQHF. For the CDR3, the DNA is TGTGCCAGCAGTCAGGTTTCCAATCAGCCCCAGCATTTT.

The CDR3 nucleotides are TGTGCCAGCAGCTTAGTTCTTGGGGGAGGTTCCTACGAGCAGTACTTC. As protein: CASSLVLGGGSYEQYF. The rearrangement uses TRBV11-2 and TRBJ2-7, with a tentative D call TRBD2 (6 bases). Germline CDR1 SGHAT, CDR2 FQNNGV. The CDR3 extends over 16 amino acids. Trimming left V 1 base short and J 1 base short, with 14 bases between.

This rearrangement joins TRBV19 to TRBJ2-3; D is possibly TRBD2 (6 bases). V lost 4 bases and J 0 bases, leaving 17 bases between the germline ends. CDR1 and CDR2 from the germline V gene are LNHDA and SQIVND (reference sequence). The CDR3 contains 17 residues. The CDR3 bases are TGTGCCAGTAGTAGCGCCGGGACTCTACTTAGCACAGATACGCAGTATTTT. Translating gives CASSSAGTLLSTDTQYF.

For the CDR3, the DNA is TGTGCCAGCAGCCAAGATGGCTACCACGGGGACAGGGGGCCAACATACCCCGAAGATACGCAGTATTTT. Translated: CASSQDGYHGDRGPTYPEDTQYF. V gene TRBV14 combines with J gene TRBJ2-3, with 12 bases fitting TRBD1. The germline V gene has CDR1 SGHDN and CDR2 FVKESK. The CDR3 totals 23 residues. The V and J ends lost 0 bases and 5 bases, in that order; junction bases with no gene match: 24.

The chain links TRBV10-3 to TRBJ2-3, with D perhaps TRBD2 (7 bases). CDR3 size: 15 residues. V lost 11 bases and J lost 1, with 19 bases in between. In germline, CDR1 is ENHRY, CDR2 SYGVKD. The CDR3 loop is CASLGGGARTDTQYF. CDR3 nucleotides: TGTGCCTCCCTCGGAGGGGGGGCGCGCACAGATACGCAGTATTTT.

The V gene is TRBV23-1, the J gene TRBJ1-1; TRBD1 might be the D (5 bases). TRBV23-1 is an ORF, with its function uncertain. CDR3 length: 14 amino acids. Deletions cut 2 bases from V and 1 base from J, with 8 bases between. In DNA form, the CDR3 reads TGCGCCAGCAGTCAAGAGACAGCGAACACTGAAGCTTTCTTT. This encodes CASSQETANTEAFF.

CDR3 coding DNA: TGCAGTGCTAGTCCCGGGACATACATACTGAACACTGAAGCTTTCTTT. It codes for CSASPGTYILNTEAFF. The chain employs TRBV20-1 and TRBJ1-1; D may be TRBD1 (6 bases). The CDR3 length is 16 residues. V was trimmed by 3 bases and J by 0 bases, leaving 17 bases between them. The germline gives CDR1 DFQATT, CDR2 SNEGSKA (reference sequence).

This chain links TRBV19 with TRBJ2-3, with D possibly being TRBD2 (5 bases). Germline V lookup: CDR1 LNHDA, CDR2 SQIVND (reference sequence). V was trimmed by 2 bases and J by 2 bases, leaving 14 bases between them. The CDR3 runs to 16 residues. DNA of the CDR3: TGTGCCAGTAGTATACAGCGGTTCCCCCCCACAGATACGCAGTATTTT. It translates to CASSIQRFPPTDTQYF. Drawing the rest from reference TRBV19 and TRBJ2-3, the complete variable domain is DGGITQSPKYLFRKEGQNVTLSCEQNLNHDAMYWYRQDPGQGLRLIYYSQIVNDFQKGDIAEGYSVSREKKESFPLTVTSAQKNPTAFYLCASSIQRFPPTDTQYFGPGTRLTVL.

This clone occurred a few times. J is TRBJ2-3 and V is TRBV14; D gene ambiguous. With 1 base removed from V and 7 bases from J, the gap between germline ends came to 6 bases. Germline V CDR1 and CDR2: SGHDN, FVKESK. This CDR3 has 12 residues. CDR3 DNA sequence: TGTGCCAGCAGCCAAGCGGTTAATACGCAGTATTTT. This encodes CASSQAVNTQYF. The complete variable domain, with remaining parts taken from reference TRBV14 and TRBJ2-3, reads EAGVTQFPSHSVIEKGQTVTLRCDPISGHDNLYWYRRVMGKEIKFLLHFVKESKQDESGMPNNRFLAERTGGTYSTLKVQPAELEDSGVYFCASSQAVNTQYFGPGTRLTVL.

The genes are TRBV6-2 or TRBV6-3 and TRBJ2-4; 10 positions agree with TRBD2. This CDR3 is 16 amino acids long. Losses at the gene ends were 4 bases for V and 0 bases for J; bases not matched to a gene: 3. Germline V gives CDR1 MNHEY, CDR2 SVGEGT. The CDR3 DNA sequence: TGTGCCAGCAGTTCCACTAGCGGGGTAGCCAAAAACATTCAGTACTTC. It is translated as CASSSTSGVAKNIQYF.